The 31 T cell receptor beta chains below come from one sample, sequenced in a study of T-cell reconstitution after alpha-beta-depleted transplantation in children. Unique molecular identifiers were incorporated during preparation of the TCRbeta library. A single record per CDR3 protein comes from TCRdb applying MiXCR to the PCR reads. This table has about 110,000 distinct CDR3 sequences, under 13% appearing once. The sequencing used PBMCs from the stem cell graft donor, collected from the stem cell graft. The receptors stem from a human donor who donated a stem cell graft to a child with acute lymphoblastic leukemia.

Ten or more counts support this clonotype. The rearrangement links TRBV6-1 to TRBJ1-6; 10 bases fit TRBD1. The CDR3 is 14 residues long. Germline CDR1 and CDR2: MNHNS and SASEGT. The junction had 5 bases not matched to a gene; V was cut back by 6 bases and J by 9 bases. In nucleotides, the CDR3 is TGTGCCAGCAGCCCGGGACAGGGGATTTCACCCCTCCACTTT. It is translated as CASSPGQGISPLHF.

This clonotype was recorded at least ten times. Here the CDR3 reads CASSFRTADVGYTF. The CDR3 coding sequence is TGTGCCAGCAGCTTTAGGACAGCCGATGTCGGCTACACCTTC. The chain has TRBV9 and TRBJ1-2; D perhaps matches TRBD1 (6 bases). Trimming took 4 bases from V and 8 from J, leaving 18 bases between them. The CDR3 is 14 residues long. Germline CDR1 is SGDLS and CDR2 is YYNGEE.

This clonotype was found many times. The chain recombines TRBV5-6 with TRBJ1-1, with D hard to call. Looked up from germline, CDR1 is SGHDT and CDR2 is YYEEEE. V gave up 2 bases and J gave up 2 bases, with 1 base separating them. The CDR3 spans 11 residues. The CDR3 DNA follows: TGTGCCAGCAGCTTCAACACTGAAGCTTTCTTT. Translation gives CASSFNTEAFF.

This clonotype was counted many times. This chain connects TRBV2 to TRBJ1-2, with D uncertain. This CDR3 region has 12 residues. Germline V CDR1 and CDR2: SNHLY, FYNNEI. V lost 8 bases, J lost 4 bases, and 11 bases lay in between. This CDR3 is CASLPAGYGYTF. DNA of the CDR3: TGTGCCAGCTTACCGGCAGGCTATGGCTACACCTTC.

This clonotype was picked up many times. The CDR3 region has the DNA TGTGCCAGCAGCCACCGGGCGGGCTCGGGAGAGACCCAGTACTTC. Amino acid sequence: CASSHRAGSGETQYF. The gene calls are TRBV7-9 and TRBJ2-5; D is possibly TRBD2 (5 bases). V was cut by 5 bases and J by 4 bases, with 17 bases left in between. The CDR3 runs to 15 residues. The germline CDR1 and CDR2 sequences are SEHNR and FQNEAQ (reference sequence).

This clonotype was detected many times. J is TRBJ1-1 and V is TRBV7-6; 8 nucleotides agree with TRBD1. CDR1 is SGHVS and CDR2 is FNYEAQ in the germline V gene. This CDR3 contains 14 residues. V lost 6 bases, J lost 5 bases, and 8 bases stayed unmatched. The CDR3 here is CASRADRAGTEAFF. In DNA form, the CDR3 reads TGTGCCAGCAGGGCGGACAGGGCCGGGACTGAAGCTTTCTTT.

This clonotype was detected ten times or more. This rearrangement joins TRBV19 to TRBJ2-5, with a weak D call TRBD2 (5 bases). From germline, CDR1 is LNHDA and CDR2 SQIVND (reference sequence). The CDR3 consists of 15 residues. V gave up 3 bases and J gave up 3 bases, with 14 bases separating them. The CDR3: CASSIRPVTKETQYF. Written as DNA, the CDR3 is TGTGCCAGTAGTATTCGGCCAGTGACTAAAGAGACCCAGTACTTC.

At least ten counts were recorded for this clonotype. The chain recombines TRBV25-1 with TRBJ1-2, with D possibly being TRBD1 (5 bases). This CDR3 has 14 residues. Trimming took off 1 base at V and 4 bases at J, with 10 bases between the two ends. The germline V gene has CDR1 MGHDK and CDR2 SYGVNS. The DNA for the CDR3 is TGTGCCAGCAGTGAATTAGGGGACGTCTATGGCTACACCTTC. Its translation: CASSELGDVYGYTF.

This clonotype was detected many times. V is TRBV12-3 or TRBV12-4 and J is TRBJ2-3; 8 nucleotides align to TRBD1. The CDR3 spans 15 residues. V shed 3 bases and J 1 base; nucleotides not matched to a gene: 3. CDR3 in amino acids: CASSFEDRGTDTQYF. Here the CDR3 DNA reads TGTGCCAGCAGTTTTGAGGACAGGGGCACAGATACGCAGTATTTT.

This clonotype was detected many times. CDR3 protein: CSAGATNEKLFF. The CDR3 nucleotides read TGCAGCGCAGGTGCAACTAATGAAAAACTGTTTTTT. This rearrangement joins TRBV20-1 to TRBJ1-4, with D unclear. There are 12 residues in the CDR3. The V gene's germline CDR1 is DFQATT and CDR2 SNEGSKA (reference sequence).

This clonotype occurred many times. CDR3 region: CASSWTGGKDYGYTF. The CDR3 nucleotides read TGTGCCAGCAGTTGGACAGGGGGCAAAGACTATGGCTACACCTTC. This chain uses TRBV6-5 with TRBJ1-2; 11 bases match TRBD1. CDR1 and CDR2 (germline): MNHEY, SVGAGI. V trimming: 4 bases; J trimming: 3 bases; junction bases outside the gene matches: 4. The CDR3 covers 15 residues.

This clonotype was detected ten times or more. V gene TRBV7-6 combines with J gene TRBJ2-1, with TRBD1 identical over 9 bases. This CDR3 region has 14 residues. Unmatched junction bases numbered 4, after V lost 4 bases and J lost 6 bases. CDR1 and CDR2 from the germline V gene are SGHVS and FNYEAQ. The CDR3 sequence: CASSSGQGSNEQFF. CDR3 DNA: TGTGCCAGCAGCTCGGGACAGGGAAGCAATGAGCAGTTCTTC.

This clonotype was counted at least ten times. This chain connects TRBV30 to TRBJ2-4; tentatively, D is TRBD1 or TRBD2 (6 bases each). Trimming took off 7 bases at V and 0 bases at J, with 10 bases between the two ends. The CDR3 is made up of 13 amino acids. Germline CDR1 reads GTSNPN; CDR2 reads SVGIG (reference sequence). CDR3 loop: CALQGLAKNIQYF. As DNA, the CDR3 is TGTGCCTTACAGGGACTAGCCAAAAACATTCAGTACTTC.

This clonotype was seen many times. This chain uses TRBV5-1 with TRBJ1-2; D gene uncertain. This CDR3 has 13 amino acids. The V end was cut by 0 bases, the J end by 2 bases, with 5 bases between. The germline V gene has CDR1 SGHRS and CDR2 YFSETQ. The chain's CDR3 is CASSLVVNYGYTF. DNA of the CDR3: TGCGCCAGCAGCTTGGTAGTCAACTATGGCTACACCTTC.

As regards this clonotype: A clone one base away is much larger, so this may be a read error. The genes are TRBV30 and TRBJ2-2; no firm D call. Germline values: CDR1 GTSNPN, CDR2 SVGIG (reference sequence). The germline V and J ends were trimmed by 2 bases and 7 bases, with 11 bases remaining between them. The CDR3 length is 13 residues. The CDR3 nucleotides are TGTGCCTGGAGTTGGGCGTCGGTCGGGGAGCTGTTTTTT. This codes for CAWSWASVGELFF.

This clonotype came up many times. V usage is TRBV29-1 and J usage is TRBJ2-7; D assignment may be TRBD1 or TRBD2 (5 bases each). The CDR3 has 14 residues. The V and J ends lost 4 bases and 0 bases respectively, with 13 bases between them. Germline CDR1 SQVTM, CDR2 ANQGSEA. The CDR3 loop reads CSVVGQGPSYEQYF. CDR3 nucleotides: TGCAGCGTTGTGGGGCAGGGACCCTCCTACGAGCAGTACTTC.

The V gene is TRBV5-1, the J gene TRBJ2-5; no clear D. Germline CDR1 SGHRS, CDR2 YFSETQ. The CDR3 length is 12 residues. The germline V and J ends were trimmed by 4 bases and 5 bases, with 9 bases remaining between them. The CDR3 region has the DNA TGCGCCAGCAGCCACCAAGGGGAGACCCAGTACTTC. Translation: CASSHQGETQYF.

Many counts were recorded for this clonotype. The V call is TRBV24-1, the J call TRBJ2-2, with TRBD2 as a possible D gene (5 bases). Germline V gene sequence: CDR1 KGHDR, CDR2 SFDVKD. Between the trimmed V and J ends, which lost 5 bases and 3 bases, there was a span of 12 bases. The CDR3 is 15 amino acids. In nucleotides, the CDR3 is TGTGCCACCAGTGCCAAGGCGGGTTACACCGGGGAGCTGTTTTTT. Residues: CATSAKAGYTGELFF.

This clonotype showed up many times. The chain links TRBV5-1 to TRBJ2-1, with 8 nucleotides matching TRBD2. The ends lost 3 bases at V and 3 bases at J; junction bases unmatched: 2. In germline, CDR1 is SGHRS, CDR2 YFSETQ. The CDR3 spans 14 residues. This CDR3 is CASSSRGVYNEQFF. CDR3 DNA sequence: TGCGCCAGCAGCTCGCGGGGGGTCTACAATGAGCAGTTCTTC. The entire variable domain, with the rest obtained from reference TRBV5-1 and TRBJ2-1, is as follows: KAGVTQTPRYLIKTRGQQVTLSCSPISGHRSVSWYQQTPGQGLQFLFEYFSETQRNKGNFPGRFSGRQFSNSRSEMNVSTLELGDSALYLCASSSRGVYNEQFFGPGTRLTVL.

This clonotype was observed at least ten times. V and J are TRBV12-3 or TRBV12-4 and TRBJ2-2, with D perhaps matching TRBD2 (6 bases). Trimming removed 8 bases from V and 2 bases from J, with 12 bases in between. The CDR3 sequence is 14 residues long. CDR3 region: CASSHGGNTGELFF. Written as DNA, the CDR3 is TGTGCCAGCTCCCACGGGGGAAACACCGGGGAGCTGTTTTTT.

This clonotype appeared many times. The chain carries TRBV12-3 or TRBV12-4 and TRBJ2-2; tentatively, D is TRBD1 or TRBD2 (5 bases each). The CDR3 length is 13 residues. The V end was cut by 6 bases, the J end by 4 bases, with 9 bases between. The CDR3 DNA follows: TGTGCCAGCAGGGCCGGGGCCACCGGGGAGCTGTTTTTT. This encodes CASRAGATGELFF.

The table lists this clonotype with many counts. This chain links TRBV27 with TRBJ2-5; D gene unclear. CDR1 and CDR2 from the germline V gene are MNHEY and SMNVEV (reference sequence). V was cut by 6 bases and J by 4 bases, with 15 bases left in between. The CDR3 is 14 residues long. Here the CDR3 DNA reads TGTGCCAGCAGCCTGACGGTGGGTTCAGAGACCCAGTACTTC. This codes for CASSLTVGSETQYF.

The sample holds a few counts of this clonotype. This chain links TRBV18 with TRBJ1-1; D may be TRBD1 (6 bases). Germline V lookup: CDR1 KGHSH, CDR2 LQKENI. The CDR3 length is 14 residues. V was trimmed by 6 bases and J by 0 bases, leaving 11 bases between them. Written as DNA, the CDR3 is TGTGCCAGCTCTATGGACAGTTTGAACACTGAAGCTTTCTTT. It yields the protein CASSMDSLNTEAFF.

This clonotype was recorded many times. The chain is built from TRBV28 and TRBJ2-7; D might be TRBD2 (5 bases). V shed 5 bases and J shed 3 bases, with 20 bases lying between them. The germline V gene has CDR1 MDHEN and CDR2 SYDVKM. This CDR3 spans 16 amino acids. The CDR3 reads CASSLGGVRNSYEQYF. The CDR3 region has the DNA TGTGCCAGCAGTCTAGGAGGAGTCCGGAACAGCTACGAGCAGTACTTC.

V is TRBV6-2 or TRBV6-3 and J is TRBJ1-6, with 8 bases matching TRBD1. Germline trimming cut 4 bases from V and 6 bases from J; bases unmatched to any gene: 11. The germline gives CDR1 MNHEY, CDR2 SVGEGT. This CDR3 has 17 amino acids. CDR3 in amino acids: CASSSPRTTGANSPLHF. DNA of the CDR3: TGTGCCAGCAGTTCCCCCCGGACGACAGGGGCTAATTCACCCCTCCACTTT.

In its sample, this clonotype was seen many times. The chain recombines TRBV20-1 with TRBJ1-6; maybe TRBD1 (6 bases). The CDR3 runs to 17 residues. V was clipped by 0 bases and J by 1 base, with 13 bases between them. The germline CDR1 and CDR2 sequences are DFQATT and SNEGSKA (reference sequence). CDR3 protein: CSAREGRGLSYNSPLHF. The CDR3 nucleotides read TGCAGTGCTAGAGAGGGCAGGGGACTTTCCTATAATTCACCCCTCCACTTT.

This clonotype was observed many times. The chain joins TRBV20-1 to TRBJ1-1; D ambiguous. The CDR3 has 12 amino acids. V was trimmed by 7 bases and J by 0 bases, leaving 9 bases between them. Germline values: CDR1 DFQATT, CDR2 SNEGSKA (reference sequence). The CDR3 region has the DNA TGCAGTGATTCCCGGTTGAACACTGAAGCTTTCTTT. It codes for CSDSRLNTEAFF.

This clonotype was counted many times. CDR3 DNA sequence: TGCGCCAGCAGTCCGGAGGGCTATGGCTACACCTTC. This sequence encodes CASSPEGYGYTF. V and J are TRBV5-1 and TRBJ1-2; no firm D call. V lost 5 bases and J lost 4, with 9 bases in between. Germline V gene sequence: CDR1 SGHRS, CDR2 YFSETQ. CDR3 size: 12 residues.

This clonotype was found many times. The CDR3 nucleotides are TGCGCCAGCAGCCCCCCTGGGGGAAACAGGGTCCCCACAGATACGCAGTATTTT. As protein: CASSPPGGNRVPTDTQYF. The rearrangement joins TRBV5-1 to TRBJ2-3; a possible D gene is TRBD1 (6 bases). V was clipped by 4 bases and J by 2 bases, with 23 bases between them. The CDR3 is made up of 18 amino acids. CDR1 SGHRS and CDR2 YFSETQ come from the germline V gene.

The chain recombines TRBV7-2 with TRBJ1-4; D not resolved. Germline assignment: CDR1 SGHTA and CDR2 FQGNSA. CDR3 size: 13 residues. The V and J ends lost 2 bases and 4 bases respectively, with 5 bases between them. The CDR3 region has the DNA TGTGCCAGCAGCTTATTCAGTAATGAAAAACTGTTTTTT. Protein: CASSLFSNEKLFF. Filled out from reference TRBV7-2 and TRBJ1-4, the complete variable domain reads GAGVSQSPSNKVTEKGKDVELRCDPISGHTALYWYRQSLGQGLEFLIYFQGNSAPDKSGLPSDRFSAERTGGSVSTLTIQRTQQEDSAVYLCASSLFSNEKLFFGSGTQLSVL.

Many counts were recorded for this clonotype. V is TRBV18 and J is TRBJ2-3; TRBD2 aligns across 11 bases. With 2 bases clipped from V and 3 bases from J, the junction kept 13 bases outside the gene matches. CDR1 and CDR2 (germline): KGHSH, LQKENI. The CDR3 runs to 19 residues. The CDR3 sequence is CASSPEVLAGVSPTDTQYF. The DNA of the CDR3 is TGTGCCAGCTCACCAGAAGTACTAGCGGGGGTTTCTCCGACAGATACGCAGTATTTT.